This record covers a single TCR beta chain. Its antigen is still unknown. The entry originates in a study of T cell responses to AZD1222 COVID-19 vaccine. The ends were cut back, 11 bases at V and 7 bases at J, with 17 bases in the middle. Germline V gene lookup returns CDR1 SEHNR and CDR2 FQNEAQ (reference sequence). The CDR3 is made up of 12 amino acids. Second doses at about 4 or about 12 weeks were pooled. Overall study findings and caveats: The breadth and depth of Spike-specific TCRs increased once two AZD1222 doses had been given.

Data came from immunoSEQ multiplex PCR; TCRdb stores just in-frame clones and leaves some out. The sample contains approximately 170,000 clones, 80% to 90% of which appear only once. The V and J genes are TRBV7-9 and TRBJ1-1; D is perhaps TRBD1 (5 bases). The sample was peripheral blood, taken 28 days after the second AZD1222 dose. This TCR was sampled from an adult who received the AZD1222 COVID-19 vaccine. This chain's CDR3 is CAWERGKNEAFF. The CDR3 DNA is TGTGCCTGGGAGAGGGGTAAGAATGAAGCTTTCTTT. Supplemented by reference TRBV7-9 and TRBJ1-1, the full variable domain reads DTGVSQNPRHKITKRGQNVTFRCDPISEHNRLYWYRQTLGQGPEFLTYFQNEAQLEKSRLLSDRFSAERPKGSFSTLEIQRTEQGDSAMYLCAWERGKNEAFFGQGTRLTVV.